These 9 T cell receptor beta chains were all obtained from the same sample, sequenced in a study of blood T cell repertoires in COVID-19 (dated by TCRdb to the early 2020s). The library was obtained by the immunoSEQ multiplex PCR assay. TCRdb provides this immuneACCESS table in a form limited to in-frame rearrangements. Some clones are lacking; in checked studies, under half of them reflect an unresolved V gene, and why the rest are absent is not known. The sample profile shows 200,000 to 250,000 clones; approximately 78% of them were found once. The ten most abundant clones make up about 3.2% of the sample. The sequenced sample consisted of peripheral blood. These receptors all stem from a woman in her late teens or twenties with acute or convalescent COVID-19.

This clone was counted a few times. The chain links TRBV25-1 to TRBJ2-2; 7 bases are shared with TRBD2. With 1 base clipped from V and 4 bases from J, the junction kept 6 bases outside the gene matches. Germline V gives CDR1 MGHDK, CDR2 SYGVNS. The CDR3 has 16 amino acids. The CDR3 region is CASSEWAGAVTGELFF. The CDR3 DNA follows: TGTGCCAGCAGTGAATGGGCGGGAGCGGTCACCGGGGAGCTGTTTTTT.

The chain carries TRBV5-1 and TRBJ2-1; D perhaps matches TRBD1 (6 bases). V was trimmed by 0 bases and J by 0 bases, leaving 10 bases between them. This CDR3 has 16 amino acids. Germline V gene data show CDR1 as SGHRS and CDR2 as YFSETQ. CDR3 coding DNA: TGCGCCAGCAGCTTGGGGGACATAAGCTCCTACAATGAGCAGTTCTTC. It codes for CASSLGDISSYNEQFF.

On this clone itself: Additional DNA sequences in this sample encode the identical CDR3. The chain employs TRBV15 and TRBJ1-3, with TRBD1 identical over 7 bases. V gave up 1 base and J gave up 2 bases; unmatched junction bases: 2. The V gene's germline CDR1 is LNHNV and CDR2 YYDKDF (reference sequence). There are 15 residues in the CDR3. In nucleotides, the CDR3 is TGTGCCACCAGCAGAGGTGGGACAGCTGGAAACACCATATATTTT. The encoded protein is CATSRGGTAGNTIYF.

The chain employs TRBV7-8 and TRBJ2-1; 8 nucleotides align to TRBD2. After removal of 1 base from V and 4 bases from J, the junction contained 6 bases not matched to a gene. The CDR3 consists of 16 residues. The germline gives CDR1 SGHVS, CDR2 FQNEAQ. As DNA, the CDR3 is TGTGCCAGCAGCTTAGGGGGCGGGAGGACTTACAATGAGCAGTTCTTC. It codes for CASSLGGGRTYNEQFF.

To note about this clone: At the DNA level, this CDR3 is encoded by other sequences in the same sample as well. The chain carries TRBV27 and TRBJ1-2; D is ambiguous. CDR1 MNHEY and CDR2 SMNVEV come from the germline V gene (reference sequence). This CDR3 comprises 13 residues. With 3 bases removed from V and 4 bases from J, the gap between germline ends came to 9 bases. The CDR3 DNA reads TGTGCCAGCAGTTTTGGGCCTCGCTATGGCTACACCTTC. Its translation is CASSFGPRYGYTF.

The rearrangement uses TRBV6-2 or TRBV6-3 and TRBJ2-7, with D tentatively TRBD2 (6 bases). The CDR3 length is 13 residues. Deletions cut 0 bases from V and 6 bases from J, with 9 bases between. Germline V lookup: CDR1 MNHEY, CDR2 SVGEGT. The CDR3 reads CASSYSGRFEQYF. DNA for the CDR3: TGTGCCAGCAGTTACTCGGGGAGGTTCGAGCAGTACTTC.

V gene TRBV6-2 or TRBV6-3 combines with J gene TRBJ2-7; TRBD2 matches 12 bases. Germline CDR1 is MNHEY and CDR2 is SVGEGT. The J segment lost 4 bases and the V segment lost 5 bases, leaving 9 bases of the junction unmatched. This CDR3 is built from 16 residues. CDR3 coding DNA: TGTGCCAGCAGTCAAGACCGGACTAGCGGGACTTACGAGCAGTACTTC. Protein sequence: CASSQDRTSGTYEQYF.

This sequence joins TRBV28 and TRBJ2-4; 8 bases agree with TRBD2. V shed 4 bases, J shed 7 bases, and the junction held 9 bases outside the gene matches. CDR3 size: 15 residues. The germline V gene has CDR1 MDHEN and CDR2 SYDVKM. CDR3 amino acids: CASSSSGSKGNIQYF. CDR3 bases: TGTGCCAGCAGTTCAAGCGGGAGTAAAGGTAACATTCAGTACTTC.

This chain joins TRBV2 and TRBJ1-4; D is uncertain. The germline gives CDR1 SNHLY, CDR2 FYNNEI. The CDR3 contains 14 residues. V was shortened by 5 bases and J by 6 bases, with 13 bases between the two germline ends. The CDR3 coding sequence is TGTGCCAGCAGTCGCAGAGGGCCGGATGAAAAACTGTTTTTT. Its protein is CASSRRGPDEKLFF.